This T cell receptor (beta chain) was documented in a study of radiotherapy plus CTLA-4 blockade in lung cancer. Study background: Objective responses were recorded in roughly 17% of patients, with disease control recorded in 25% to 40%.

Of note for this clone: Its antigen is undetermined.

Each patient with chemo-refractory metastatic non-small-cell lung cancer was treated with focal radiation plus CTLA-4 blockade using ipilimumab. Study-level findings and limits: Best predicting response, reportedly, were early blood T cell clone dynamics, with interferon-beta. Following radiotherapy plus ipilimumab, tumor-derived TCR clones expanded in the blood.

The CDR3 length is 11 residues. CDR1 ENHRY and CDR2 SYGVKD come from the germline V gene. The V and J ends lost 3 bases and 5 bases respectively, with 4 bases between them. Here immunoSEQ multiplex PCR was the method, and the copy in TCRdb shows in-frame clones only, minus some. The sample includes around 110,000 clones, about 85% of them seen just once. The receptor's source is a human donor with non-small cell lung cancer that progressed on radiotherapy plus ipilimumab. Some clones in this sample may be carry-over from other donors' samples. The rearrangement links TRBV10-3 to TRBJ1-1; D is unclear. The source was peripheral blood, collected from a patient treated with radiotherapy plus ipilimumab. This CDR3 is CAISDLTEAFF. The CDR3 DNA is TGTGCCATCAGTGATCTAACTGAAGCTTTCTTT.